This TCR beta chain was recorded in a study of blood T cell repertoires in COVID-19. Study at large: Samples taken during acute and convalescent COVID-19 were collected in the United States, Italy and Spain. T cells, B-cell-depleted T cells, or PBMCs supplied cDNA or gDNA.

CDR1 SEHNR and CDR2 FQNEAQ come from the germline V gene (reference sequence). This CDR3 is 14 amino acids long. Trimming took off 1 base at V and 2 bases at J, with 8 bases between the two ends. Authors' methods: Estimation of nucleated cell counts was performed using reference gene primer amplification. The repertoire was sequenced with immunoSEQ multiplex PCR; TCRdb's copy has only in-frame clones and lacks some. The V and J calls and the clone size are those of that table, but D and trimming were determined from the DNA. Of tens of thousands of clones in the sample, 88% were seen once. The sequence was obtained from a man in his fifties or sixties with active COVID-19. The rearrangement joins TRBV7-9 to TRBJ1-2, with a weak D call TRBD1 (5 bases). The sequencing sample was made of peripheral blood. The CDR3 sequence is CASSLEGRNYGYTF. The CDR3 DNA is TGTGCCAGCAGCTTAGAGGGGAGGAACTATGGCTACACCTTC.